This is a list of T cell receptor beta chains from one sample in a study of T cell responses to AZD1222 COVID-19 vaccine. This table comes from immunoSEQ multiplex PCR, and its TCRdb copy is limited to in-frame clones, with some not included. This table holds more than 60,000 clones, around 90% found once. Sequencing was performed on peripheral blood, taken on day 0 of AZD1222 vaccination. All receptors derive from an adult in good health. Both conserved end residues are part of each CDR3. The order of the fields is CDR3 DNA, CDR3 protein, V gene, J gene, clone size, D gene. D genes are given only for firm matches. Only some rows state a clone size, as once, few, many or a class for expanded clones.

TGTGCCAGCAGCCGAAACATTCCGGACACCGGGGAGCTGTTTTTT	CASSRNIPDTGELFF	TRBV3-1/TRBV3-2	TRBJ2-2	-	-
TGCGCCAGCAGCCCCGCAGGGGCAACTAATGAAAAACTGTTTTTT	CASSPAGATNEKLFF	TRBV4-3	TRBJ1-4	-	-
TGTGCCAGCAGCCAAAGAGGGTTTGGTGAAAAACTGTTTTTT	CASSQRGFGEKLFF	TRBV3-1/TRBV3-2	TRBJ1-4	once	-
TGCGCCAGCACACAGGGGACAGGGAACCATTCACCCCTCCACTTT	CASTQGTGNHSPLHF	TRBV5-1	TRBJ1-6	-	TRBD1
TGTGCCAGCAGCACCCAGGGGAGGTACGAGCAGTACTTC	CASSTQGRYEQYF	TRBV7-9	TRBJ2-7	once	-
TGTGCCAGCAGTGAAAGCTTGGGTGCTGGGGCCAACGTCCTGACTTTC	CASSESLGAGANVLTF	TRBV2	TRBJ2-6	-	-
TGTGCTAGTGGTCCCGGCCAGCCTAATCAGCCCCAGCATTTT	CASGPGQPNQPQHF	TRBV12-5	TRBJ1-5	-	-
TGTGCCAGCAGTAGAGAGAGGGCTGAAGCTTTCTTT	CASSRERAEAFF	TRBV2	TRBJ1-1	-	-
TGCAGCGTTGAAGGGTCCAGGAACCCCTACGAGCAGTACTTC	CSVEGSRNPYEQYF	TRBV29-1	TRBJ2-7	-	-
TGTGCCAGCAGCCTGAGTGGTGGAGGGCGATCGAACACCGGGGAGCTGTTTTTT	CASSLSGGGRSNTGELFF	TRBV5-5	TRBJ2-2	-	-
TGTGCCAGCAGCCTAAGAGCGGGAGTTAGGGAGACCCAGTACTTC	CASSLRAGVRETQYF	TRBV7-3	TRBJ2-5	-	TRBD2
TGTGCCAGCTCACCCCCGGGACAGATACTAGCCAAAAACATTCAGTACTTC	CASSPPGQILAKNIQYF	TRBV18	TRBJ2-4	-	TRBD1
TGTGCCAGCAGGACCGGGGGGGCCGGCACTGAAGCTTTCTTT	CASRTGGAGTEAFF	TRBV7-9	TRBJ1-1	-	-
TGTGCCAGCAGTTTGCAGGAAGGTCCTGAAGCTTTCTTT	CASSLQEGPEAFF	TRBV27	TRBJ1-1	few	-
TGTGCCAGCATCCCCCAGAGGGGCTCTGGAAACACCATATATTTT	CASIPQRGSGNTIYF	TRBV28	TRBJ1-3	-	-
TGCAGTGCTAGTAGAGAGGGAACGGCCTACGAGCAGTACTTC	CSASREGTAYEQYF	TRBV20-1	TRBJ2-7	few	-
TGTGCCAGCAGCGTAGTTGGACTAGCGGCCACAGATACGCAGTATTTT	CASSVVGLAATDTQYF	TRBV9	TRBJ2-3	-	TRBD2
TGTGCCAGCAGCTTAACGGTACTGAGCTCCTACGAGCAGTACTTC	CASSLTVLSSYEQYF	TRBV7-2	TRBJ2-7	-	-
TGTGCCAGCAACCGGATGTTAACTAATGAAAAACTGTTTTTT	CASNRMLTNEKLFF	TRBV2	TRBJ1-4	-	-
TGTGCCAGCAGCTTAAAGACAGGGGGCTTGGAAAAACTGTTTTTT	CASSLKTGGLEKLFF	TRBV5-6	TRBJ1-4	-	TRBD1
TGTGCCAGTAGTCGAGAGATGAGAGCGTTAGACATTCAGTACTTC	CASSREMRALDIQYF	TRBV19	TRBJ2-4	once	-
TGTGCCAGCAGCGTGGGGCAGGGGGCGGAGAACACTGAAGCTTTCTTT	CASSVGQGAENTEAFF	TRBV9	TRBJ1-1	-	TRBD1
TGTGCCAGCAGCTTGTGGCATAGCGGAACCCGAACCTTTTTTGGCAATGAGCAGTTCTTC	CASSLWHSGTRTFFGNEQFF	TRBV5-5	TRBJ2-1	once	-
TGTGCCAGCAGGGCAGCGGGGGACTACCTTGAAGCTTTCTTT	CASRAAGDYLEAFF	TRBV5-4	TRBJ1-1	-	-
TGTGCCAGCAGCGATCAGGGTCGAGGTAGCACAGATACGCAGTATTTT	CASSDQGRGSTDTQYF	TRBV9	TRBJ2-3	-	-
TGTGCCAGCAGCCCAGGGACAGGGGTCTATGGCTACACCTTC	CASSPGTGVYGYTF	TRBV4-2	TRBJ1-2	-	TRBD1
TGCAGCGTTGAAGATTCGAACAGCACAGATACGCAGTATTTT	CSVEDSNSTDTQYF	TRBV29-1	TRBJ2-3	-	-
TGTGCCTGGAGTGATACCGGGGTTGAAGCTTTCTTT	CAWSDTGVEAFF	TRBV30	TRBJ1-1	-	-